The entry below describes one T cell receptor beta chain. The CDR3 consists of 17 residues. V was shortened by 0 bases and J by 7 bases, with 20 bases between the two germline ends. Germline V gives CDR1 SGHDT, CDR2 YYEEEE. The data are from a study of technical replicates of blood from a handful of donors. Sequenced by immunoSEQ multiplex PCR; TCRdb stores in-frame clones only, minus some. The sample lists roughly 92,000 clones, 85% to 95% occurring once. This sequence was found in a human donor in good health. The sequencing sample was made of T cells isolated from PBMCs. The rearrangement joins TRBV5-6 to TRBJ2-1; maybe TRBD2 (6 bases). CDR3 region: CASSLVGGFEIGNEQFF. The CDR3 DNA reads TGTGCCAGCAGCTTGGTGGGGGGTTTCGAAATCGGGAATGAGCAGTTCTTC.